The TCR beta chain described here comes from a study of cytotoxic CD8 clonotypes in ibrutinib-treated CLL. At the level of the study: Approximately ten relapsed/refractory, over 14 treatment-naive; around 18 IGHV unmutated. Study results and caveats: Patients had baseline clonality above age-matched healthy donors, and this clonality moved with circulating CD8+ T-cell counts.

Of note for this clone: The antigen is unknown.

CDR3 length equals 15 residues. In germline, CDR1 is LNHDA, CDR2 SQIVND (reference sequence). The ends were cut back, 2 bases at V and 0 bases at J, with 10 bases in the middle. Genomic DNA for TCR beta libraries, around 1.9 micrograms, came from cryopreserved PBMCs. Clones were read by immunoSEQ multiplex PCR, and TCRdb kept only the in-frame ones, dropping some. The table records approximately 130,000 clones, around 84% of them present only once. Sequencing was performed on PBMCs, taken after 24 months of ibrutinib treatment. The TCR originated in a human donor with chronic lymphocytic leukemia. The chain links TRBV19 to TRBJ1-2; a possible D gene is TRBD1 (5 bases). This CDR3 is CASSISGLANYGYTF. The CDR3, as DNA: TGTGCCAGTAGTATATCGGGACTAGCTAACTATGGCTACACCTTC.